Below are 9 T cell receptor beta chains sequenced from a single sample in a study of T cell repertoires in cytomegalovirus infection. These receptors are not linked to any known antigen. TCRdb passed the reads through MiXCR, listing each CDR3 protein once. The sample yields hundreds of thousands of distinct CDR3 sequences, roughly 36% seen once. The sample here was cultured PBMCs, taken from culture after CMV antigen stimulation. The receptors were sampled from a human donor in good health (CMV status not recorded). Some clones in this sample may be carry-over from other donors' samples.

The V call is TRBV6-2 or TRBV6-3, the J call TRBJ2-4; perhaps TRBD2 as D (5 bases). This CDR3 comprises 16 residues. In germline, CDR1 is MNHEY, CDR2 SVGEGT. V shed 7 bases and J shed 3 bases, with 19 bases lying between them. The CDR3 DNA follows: TGTGCCAGCACGCGGGCAGGCACTGTTGGCAAAAACATTCAGTACTTC. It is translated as CASTRAGTVGKNIQYF.

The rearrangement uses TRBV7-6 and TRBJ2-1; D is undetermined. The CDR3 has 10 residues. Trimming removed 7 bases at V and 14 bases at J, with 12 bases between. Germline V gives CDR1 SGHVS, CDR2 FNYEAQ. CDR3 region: CASNRSPEFF. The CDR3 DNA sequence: TGTGCCAGCAACCGCAGTCCTGAGTTCTTC.

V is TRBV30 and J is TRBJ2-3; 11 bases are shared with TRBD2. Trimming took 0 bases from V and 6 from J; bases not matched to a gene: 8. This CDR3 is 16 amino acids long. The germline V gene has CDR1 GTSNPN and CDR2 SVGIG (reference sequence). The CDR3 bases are TGTGCCTGGAGTGTGGGACTAGCGGTAGGGTCCGATACGCAGTATTTT. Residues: CAWSVGLAVGSDTQYF.

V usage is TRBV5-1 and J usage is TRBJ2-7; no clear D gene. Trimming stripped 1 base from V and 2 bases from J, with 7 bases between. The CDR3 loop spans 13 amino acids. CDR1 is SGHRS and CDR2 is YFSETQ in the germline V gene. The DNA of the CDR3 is TGCGCCAGCAGCTTGCCCCAAACCTACGAGCAGTACTTC. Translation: CASSLPQTYEQYF.

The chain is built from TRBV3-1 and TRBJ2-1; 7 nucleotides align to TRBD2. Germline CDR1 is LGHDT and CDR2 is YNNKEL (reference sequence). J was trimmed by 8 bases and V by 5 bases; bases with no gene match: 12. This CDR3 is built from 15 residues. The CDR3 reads CASSYGLVGVDEQFF. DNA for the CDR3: TGTGCCAGCAGCTATGGACTAGTGGGGGTCGATGAGCAGTTCTTC.

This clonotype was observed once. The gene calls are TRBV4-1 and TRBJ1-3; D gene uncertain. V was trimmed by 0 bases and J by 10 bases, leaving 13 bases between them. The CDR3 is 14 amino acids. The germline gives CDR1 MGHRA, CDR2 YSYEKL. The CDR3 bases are TGCGCCAGCAGCCAAGAGGGATCCGTTGGGACCATATATTTT. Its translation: CASSQEGSVGTIYF.

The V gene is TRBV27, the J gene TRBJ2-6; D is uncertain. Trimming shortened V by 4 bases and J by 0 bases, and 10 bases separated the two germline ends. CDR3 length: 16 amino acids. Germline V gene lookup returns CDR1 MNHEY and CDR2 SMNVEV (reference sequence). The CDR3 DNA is TGTGCCAGCAGTTCCGGCCAACTCTCTGGGGCCAACGTCCTGACTTTC. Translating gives CASSSGQLSGANVLTF.

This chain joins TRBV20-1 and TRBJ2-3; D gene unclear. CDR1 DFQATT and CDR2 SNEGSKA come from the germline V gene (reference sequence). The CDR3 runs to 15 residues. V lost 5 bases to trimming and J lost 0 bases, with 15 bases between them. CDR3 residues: CSAPDPHSSTDTQYF. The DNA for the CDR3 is TGCAGTGCTCCAGACCCACACTCTAGCACAGATACGCAGTATTTT.

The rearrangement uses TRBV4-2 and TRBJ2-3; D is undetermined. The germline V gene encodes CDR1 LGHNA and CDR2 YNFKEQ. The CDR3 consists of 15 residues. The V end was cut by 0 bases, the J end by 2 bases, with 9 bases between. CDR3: CASSQDRAYTDTQYF. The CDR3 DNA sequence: TGTGCCAGCAGCCAAGATCGGGCCTACACAGATACGCAGTATTTT.